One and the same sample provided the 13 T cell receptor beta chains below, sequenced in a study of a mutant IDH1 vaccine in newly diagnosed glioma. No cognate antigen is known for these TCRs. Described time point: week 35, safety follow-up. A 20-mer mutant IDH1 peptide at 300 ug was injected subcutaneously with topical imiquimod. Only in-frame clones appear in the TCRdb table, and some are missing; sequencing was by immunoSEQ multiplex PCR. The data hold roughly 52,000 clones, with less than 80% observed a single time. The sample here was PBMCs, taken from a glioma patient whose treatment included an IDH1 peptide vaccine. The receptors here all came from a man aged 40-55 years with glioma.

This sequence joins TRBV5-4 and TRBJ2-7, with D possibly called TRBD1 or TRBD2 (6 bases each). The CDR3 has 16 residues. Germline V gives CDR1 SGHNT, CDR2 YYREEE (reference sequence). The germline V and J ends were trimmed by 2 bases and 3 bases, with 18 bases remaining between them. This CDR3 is CASSFAGGRSYYEQYF. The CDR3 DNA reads TGTGCCAGCAGCTTCGCCGGGGGCCGCTCCTACTACGAGCAGTACTTC.

Here the CDR3 DNA reads TGTGCCAGCAGCTTAGGGACAAACTACGAGCAGTACTTC. Translation gives CASSLGTNYEQYF. The chain couples TRBV7-2 to TRBJ2-7, with D possibly TRBD1 on 5 matching bases. This CDR3 region has 13 residues. Germline CDR1 reads SGHTA; CDR2 reads FQGNSA. Trimming shortened V by 1 base and J by 3 bases, and 7 bases separated the two germline ends.

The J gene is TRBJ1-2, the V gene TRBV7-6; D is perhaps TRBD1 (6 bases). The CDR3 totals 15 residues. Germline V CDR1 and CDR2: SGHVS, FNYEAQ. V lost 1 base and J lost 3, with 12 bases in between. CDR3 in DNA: TGTGCCAGCAGCTTAGAAGGGGGGCTAGACTATGGCTACACCTTC. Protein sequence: CASSLEGGLDYGYTF.

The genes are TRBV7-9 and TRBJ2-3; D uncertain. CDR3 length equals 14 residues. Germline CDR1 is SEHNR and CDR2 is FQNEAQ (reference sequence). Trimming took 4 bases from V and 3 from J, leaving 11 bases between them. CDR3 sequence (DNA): TGTGCCAGCAGCTCACCTGCCGGAACAGATACGCAGTATTTT. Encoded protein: CASSSPAGTDTQYF.

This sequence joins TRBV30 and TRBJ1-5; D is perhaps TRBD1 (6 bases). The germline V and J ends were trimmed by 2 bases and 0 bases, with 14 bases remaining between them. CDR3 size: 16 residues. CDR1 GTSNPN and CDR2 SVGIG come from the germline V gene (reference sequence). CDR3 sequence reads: CAWSTRGLSSNQPQHF. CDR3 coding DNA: TGTGCCTGGAGTACCCGGGGGCTTTCTAGCAATCAGCCCCAGCATTTT. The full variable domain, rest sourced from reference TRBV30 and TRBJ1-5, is SQTIHQWPATLVQPVGSPLSLECTVEGTSNPNLYWYRQAAGRGLQLLFYSVGIGQISSEVPQNLSASRPQDRQFILSSKKLLLSDSGFYLCAWSTRGLSSNQPQHFGDGTRLSIL.

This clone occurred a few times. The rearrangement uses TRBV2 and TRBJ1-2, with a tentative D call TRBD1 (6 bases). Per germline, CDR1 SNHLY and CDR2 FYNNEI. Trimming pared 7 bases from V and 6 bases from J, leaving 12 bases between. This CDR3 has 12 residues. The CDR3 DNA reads TGTGCCAGCAATCGGGGGGCCGATGGCTACACCTTC. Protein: CASNRGADGYTF.

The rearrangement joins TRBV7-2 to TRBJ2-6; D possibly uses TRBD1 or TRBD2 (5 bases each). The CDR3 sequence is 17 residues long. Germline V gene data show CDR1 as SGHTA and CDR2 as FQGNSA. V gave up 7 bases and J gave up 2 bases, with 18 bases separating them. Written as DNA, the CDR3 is TGTGCCAGCAACCCCACCGGGACCCGCGCTGGGGCCAACGTCCTGACTTTC. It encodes CASNPTGTRAGANVLTF.

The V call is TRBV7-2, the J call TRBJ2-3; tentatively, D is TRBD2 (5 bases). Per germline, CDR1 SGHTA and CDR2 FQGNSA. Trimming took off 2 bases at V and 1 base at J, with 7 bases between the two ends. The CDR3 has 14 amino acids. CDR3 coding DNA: TGTGCCAGCAGCTTATTGCGGGGCACAGATACGCAGTATTTT. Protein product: CASSLLRGTDTQYF.

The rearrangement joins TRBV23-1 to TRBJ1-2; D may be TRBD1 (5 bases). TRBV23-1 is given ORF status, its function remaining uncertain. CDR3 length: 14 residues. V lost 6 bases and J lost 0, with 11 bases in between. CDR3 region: CASSPREANYGYTF. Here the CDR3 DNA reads TGCGCCAGCAGCCCCAGGGAAGCTAACTATGGCTACACCTTC.

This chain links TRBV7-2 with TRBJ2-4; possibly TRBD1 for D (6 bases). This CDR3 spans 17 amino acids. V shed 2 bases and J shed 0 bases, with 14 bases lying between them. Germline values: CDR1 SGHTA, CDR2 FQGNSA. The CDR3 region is CASSLTWTVLAKNIQYF. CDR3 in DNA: TGTGCCAGCAGCTTAACTTGGACAGTACTAGCCAAAAACATTCAGTACTTC.

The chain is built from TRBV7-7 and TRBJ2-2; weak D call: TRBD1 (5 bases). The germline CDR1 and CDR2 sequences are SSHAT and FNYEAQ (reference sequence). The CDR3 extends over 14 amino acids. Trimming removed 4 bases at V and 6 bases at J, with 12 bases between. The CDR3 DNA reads TGTGCCAGCAGCTCGGACAATCTGGCCGGGGAGCTGTTTTTT. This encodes CASSSDNLAGELFF.

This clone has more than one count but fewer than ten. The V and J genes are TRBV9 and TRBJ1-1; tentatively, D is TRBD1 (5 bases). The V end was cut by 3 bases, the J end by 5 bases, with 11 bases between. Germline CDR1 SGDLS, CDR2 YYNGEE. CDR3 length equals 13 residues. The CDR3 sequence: CASSAIRQTEAFF. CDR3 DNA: TGTGCCAGCAGCGCCATCCGACAGACTGAAGCTTTCTTT.

CDR3 in DNA: TGTGCCTGGAGTGTACGCGACGGACCCTATGGCTACACCTTC. It specifies CAWSVRDGPYGYTF. The chain employs TRBV30 and TRBJ1-2; D not certain. The germline V gene has CDR1 GTSNPN and CDR2 SVGIG (reference sequence). V was pared by 0 bases and J by 4 bases, with 12 bases between. CDR3 size: 14 residues.